This record looks at one T cell receptor (beta chain) sequence and its context. No cognate antigen has been identified for it. It has no much larger one-base neighbor in the sample; base qualities were not kept. Ends trimmed: V by 5 bases, J by 11 bases; bases unmatched to a gene: 8. The CDR3 has 14 amino acids, counting the end cysteine and phenylalanine. The kept DNA is CDR3 alone, 42 bases in frame from the first base. As encoded in the germline V gene, CDR1 is MDHEN while CDR2 is SYDVKM. In total, around 600 healthy bone marrow donors made up the cohort. At the time of sampling, all cohort members were nominally healthy, though unrecorded immune exposures were likely present. The donor was CMV seronegative and was included in the group of several hundred seronegative cohort members. A peripheral blood sample was collected from each donor, and TCR beta sequencing was performed on peripheral blood mononuclear cells. The Qiagen DNeasy Blood Extraction Kit was used to extract genomic DNA from the blood cell samples.

The entry originates in a study of cytomegalovirus exposure and HLA in healthy donors (dated by TCRdb to about 2017). Describing the broader study: An earlier analysis of roughly 630 of the donors reported about 290 Gb of sequence data and some 120 million unique TCR beta sequences from 150 million to 200 million T cells. About 320 gigabases of sequencing data and approximately 84 million unique TCR sequences were included in an early release covering around 650 HLA-typed donors. Of the roughly 400 genotyped donors, over 70% fell in the genetic ancestry cluster associated with self-reported Caucasian donors. The study aimed to test whether cataloging public T cell receptors could reveal signatures of past pathogen exposure. The study profiled the T cell repertoires of about 640 subjects by immunosequencing and related them to cytomegalovirus serostatus. In addition to the first cohort of several hundred subjects, a separate validation cohort of under 150 different subjects was used. The study combined high-throughput TCR immunosequencing, statistical association of individual TCRs with disease status, and machine learning to predict cytomegalovirus infection status. A later analysis re-examined previously published TCR beta repertoires from several hundred donors and added high-resolution HLA genotyping to investigate patterns of TCR occurrence. In the later analysis, no new phenotypic data were used to find candidate immune exposures; instead, reliance was placed on TCR beta sequences and their occurrence across donors. In an earlier analysis of 550 to 700 of the donors, high-throughput TCR beta sequencing was used to judge whether each TCR beta V gene segment behaved as functional or pseudogenic. Alongside the repertoire data, information on donor age, sex, ethnicity and CMV serostatus was compiled. Genome-wide SNP genotypes for about 60% of the roughly 700 donors were used in a later genetic analysis, which treated that subset as a discovery cohort. All discovery cohort repertoires had been generated using a single sequencing platform. Both class I and class II loci were covered by HLA typing, at four-digit resolution. The number of donors typed differed by locus, with roughly 620-640 for A, B, C, DRB1 and DQB1, roughly 520 for DQA1, approximately 570 for DPA1, and under 490 for DPB1. A handful of DR-DQ haplotypes were handled as single units for association and clustering because linkage in the cohort was strong. Across under 500 genotyped donors of the cohort, an average of roughly 250,000 unique TCR beta nucleotide sequences per donor were sequenced, and roughly 20% of those sequences were non-productive. What the study reported, not specific to this receptor: The earlier analysis of some 560 of the donors excluded approximately 15 rarely observed V segments, including chromosome 9 orphons, because counts were too low. Because HLA typing was missing for some donors at each locus, association tests included only the typed subset. The study gave a list of 150 to 200 TCR beta chains associated with cytomegalovirus. In a later analysis, several top co-occurrence clusters were reported to appear linked to parvovirus B19, influenza, CMV and Epstein-Barr virus. A later genetic analysis associated a missense DCLRE1C variant with V-gene and J-gene trimming of TCR beta chains, and an independent cohort replicated the association. This cohort had only TCR beta chains sequenced, and the lack of alpha or paired-chain data limited which features could be detected. Most TCR sequences were seen in very few donors, while some public TCRs were found in many individuals. Most CMV-associated TCR beta chains appeared to be HLA-restricted in a later analysis, and the HLA associations seemed to be driven largely by CMV exposure. A further reported finding was that TCR beta sequences accurately predicted the HLA-A and HLA-B alleles for most subjects in the first cohort. In an earlier analysis of more than 500 of the donors, most TCR beta V segments appeared in productive rearrangements about 87% or about 30% of the time, broadly matching IMGT annotations. CMV serostatus was the only immune exposure information available for the cohort. In a later analysis, the rate of TCR association differed among HLA loci, with DRB1 alleles having the most associated TCRs and HLA-C alleles having the fewest. Some IMGT-functional V segments, including TRBV6-2 and TRBV6-3, could not be told apart with the 87-base-pair reads, so those segments were excluded. When HLA alleles, especially DR and DQ, strongly co-occurred, attributing TCR associations to individual alleles was difficult. According to the authors, the approach could potentially be generalized to other disease states and immunological phenotypes. In a later analysis, HLA-associated TCR beta chains showed more clonal expansion and lower generation probabilities than non-associated chains that were equally common. A cluster of highly shared sequence variants was judged likely to represent a technical artifact of the sequencing pipeline. A few of the identified cytomegalovirus-associated TCR beta chains were confirmed in vitro to be specific for cytomegalovirus antigens. The classifier was reported to diagnose cytomegalovirus status with high specificity and sensitivity in both the original cohort and the validation cohort. Presence/absence analyses assumed roughly uniform sequencing depth across donors, an assumption that may not hold. Linkage disequilibrium might explain the correlated functional status among segregating V segments, but an unknown experimental factor could not be ruled out. Compared with the roughly 670-donor mean, donors in an Asian-associated ancestry cluster had fewer N-insertions in productive TCRs, according to a later genetic analysis. Specific HLA alleles were associated with roughly 17,000 TCR beta sequences at a false discovery rate of 0.05 in a later analysis.

Library preparation was by the immunoSEQ multiplex PCR assay. The multiplex PCR relied on a mix of 60 forward primers for TCR Vbeta segments and 13 reverse primers for TCR Jbeta segments. A multiplex PCR assay on genomic DNA amplified the CDR3 region of rearranged TCR beta genes. The Illumina HiSeq System was used to sequence the amplified TCR beta libraries as 87-base-pair reads. In the original analysis: Across the 600 to 700 repertoires, a later analysis counted approximately 83 million unique TCR beta chains, some 11 million of which were shared by at least two donors. To remove PCR and sequencing errors, raw reads were error-corrected and collapsed into unique sequences using a nearest-neighbor algorithm that merged closely related sequences. CDR3 sequences were aligned to IMGT reference sequences to assign V, D and J gene segments. Each retained sequence needed at least a six-nucleotide match to both a V gene segment and a J gene segment. A rearrangement was called productive if the CDR3 had no stop codons and remained in frame with V and J, and every other rearrangement was called non-productive. Following IMGT convention, CDR3 was defined as the stretch from the second conserved V-encoded cysteine up to the conserved J-encoded phenylalanine. The earlier analysis of a few hundred of the donors excluded any sequence lacking an unambiguous match to a single V gene segment. An earlier analysis of several hundred of the donors called V segments functional above 56.7% productive rearrangements and segregating when the between-donor standard deviation exceeded 5%. A statistical classification framework was built for diagnosing cytomegalovirus status from the catalog of TCR beta chain sequences. V and J gene assignment, in a later analysis, came from comparing TCR nucleotide sequences with IMGT/GENE-DB human TR gene sequences. In a later analysis, CDR3 sequences and most-parsimonious VDJ recombination scenarios were assigned using the TCRdist pipeline. A later analysis defined each TCR beta chain by its CDR3 amino acid sequence plus V-gene family, and excluded reads lacking a unique V-gene family. A later analysis removed 550 to 650 highly shared, low-generation-probability nucleotide sequences to deal with suspected cross-contamination and a sequencing artifact. In a later analysis, a clonal expansion index for each public chain was calculated from normalized within-repertoire ranks of inferred template counts. In a later analysis, generation probabilities were computed using a VDJ recombination model fitted to out-of-frame rearrangements, and the results were checked against IGoR. Hypergeometric tests were used in a later analysis to score TCR-TCR, TCR-HLA and TCR-CMV co-occurrence, with a repertoire-size bias correction applied to the TCR pairs. False discovery rates were estimated in a later analysis by permuting HLA or CMV assignments 20 times. In a later analysis, co-occurring TCRs were grouped using DBSCAN, with TCRdist sequence similarity added in when clustering inside HLA-allele-positive subsets. For co-occurrence clustering, repertoires with fewer than 30,000 or more than 120,000 public chains were excluded, along with roughly 5 repertoires with anomalous nucleotide sharing. TCRdb took this table from immuneACCESS and kept in-frame rearrangements with V and J called. Such tables lack part of the clones; where checked against another copy, unresolved V genes explain under half of the gap, and the rest is unexplained. V, J and clone size are taken as reported in that table, and D and trimming were inferred from the DNA itself. This sample has about 170,000 clones in its table, and more than 60% of those were observed once. The ten largest make up 2.5% to 4% of the sample.

This receptor was identified in a female donor in good health and CMV-seronegative. The chain links TRBV28 with TRBJ1-6; 8 central nucleotides agree with TRBD1. Sequences were obtained from PBMCs. CDR3 reads: CASSNSQGAPPLHF. The DNA sequence follows: TGTGCCAGCAGTAATAGTCAGGGGGCTCCACCCCTCCACTTT.